This record covers a single TCR beta chain. This specimen belongs to a study of human T cells and chemical hapten exposure. Trimming shortened V by 5 bases and J by 0 bases, and 5 bases separated the two germline ends. Germline V gives CDR1 MNHEY, CDR2 SMNVEV (reference sequence). The CDR3 consists of 13 residues. Total RNA was isolated from whole blood that had not been fractionated. Individual cDNA molecules (in the library) carried attached unique molecular identifiers. TCRdb ran MiXCR on the reads and lists one entry per CDR3 protein. Among 95,000 to 150,000 distinct CDR3 sequences listed, about 7.7% were seen once.

The J gene is TRBJ1-3, the V gene TRBV27, with D unresolved. This TCR was sampled from a human donor in good health. Some clones in this sample may be carry-over from other donors' samples. Specimen: whole blood. CDR3 protein: CASSPLSGNTIYF. The CDR3 nucleotides are TGTGCCAGCAGTCCCCTCTCTGGAAACACCATATATTTT.